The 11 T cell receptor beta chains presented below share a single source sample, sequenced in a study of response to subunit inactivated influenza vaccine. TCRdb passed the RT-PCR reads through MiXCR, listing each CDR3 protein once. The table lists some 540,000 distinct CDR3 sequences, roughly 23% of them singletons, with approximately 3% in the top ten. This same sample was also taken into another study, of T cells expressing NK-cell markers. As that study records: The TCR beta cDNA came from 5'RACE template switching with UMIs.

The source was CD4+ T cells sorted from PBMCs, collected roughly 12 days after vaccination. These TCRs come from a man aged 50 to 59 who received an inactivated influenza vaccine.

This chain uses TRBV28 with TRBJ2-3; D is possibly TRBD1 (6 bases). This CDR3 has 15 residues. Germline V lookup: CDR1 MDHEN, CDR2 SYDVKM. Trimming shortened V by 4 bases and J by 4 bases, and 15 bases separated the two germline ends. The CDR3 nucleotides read TGTGCCAGCAGTTCGGTCGACAGGTTCCCAGATACGCAGTATTTT. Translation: CASSSVDRFPDTQYF.

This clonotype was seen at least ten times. The CDR3 sequence: CASTPDVGEETQYF. CDR3 coding DNA: TGTGCCAGCACCCCCGACGTAGGGGAAGAGACCCAGTACTTC. This chain joins TRBV7-9 and TRBJ2-5; perhaps TRBD1 as D (5 bases). Germline V gene data show CDR1 as SEHNR and CDR2 as FQNEAQ (reference sequence). V was trimmed by 7 bases and J by 3 bases, leaving 15 bases between them. The CDR3 runs to 14 residues.

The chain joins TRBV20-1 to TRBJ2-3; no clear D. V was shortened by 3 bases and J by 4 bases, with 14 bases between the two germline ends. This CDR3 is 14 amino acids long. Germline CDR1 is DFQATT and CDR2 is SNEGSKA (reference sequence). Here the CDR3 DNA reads TGCAGTGCTAGCCACTCGGGCCCGGCAGATACGCAGTATTTT. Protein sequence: CSASHSGPADTQYF.

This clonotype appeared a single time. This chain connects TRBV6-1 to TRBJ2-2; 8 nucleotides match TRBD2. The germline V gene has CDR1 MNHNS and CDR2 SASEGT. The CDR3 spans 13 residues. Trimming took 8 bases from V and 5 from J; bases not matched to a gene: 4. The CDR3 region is CASGGLVTGELFF. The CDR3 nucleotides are TGTGCCAGCGGGGGACTAGTTACCGGGGAGCTGTTTTTT.

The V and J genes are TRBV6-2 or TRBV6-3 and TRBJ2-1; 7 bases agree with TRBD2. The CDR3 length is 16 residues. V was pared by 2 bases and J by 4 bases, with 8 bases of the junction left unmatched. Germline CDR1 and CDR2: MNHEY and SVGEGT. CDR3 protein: CASSYRLAVIYNEQFF. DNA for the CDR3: TGTGCCAGCAGTTACCGGCTAGCGGTGATATACAATGAGCAGTTCTTC.

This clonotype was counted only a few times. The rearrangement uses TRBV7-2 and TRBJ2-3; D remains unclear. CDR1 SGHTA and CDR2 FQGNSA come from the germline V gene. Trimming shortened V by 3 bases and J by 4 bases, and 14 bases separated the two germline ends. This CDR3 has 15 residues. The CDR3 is CASSLVVSAADTQYF. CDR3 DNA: TGTGCCAGCAGCTTGGTTGTATCGGCAGCAGATACGCAGTATTTT.

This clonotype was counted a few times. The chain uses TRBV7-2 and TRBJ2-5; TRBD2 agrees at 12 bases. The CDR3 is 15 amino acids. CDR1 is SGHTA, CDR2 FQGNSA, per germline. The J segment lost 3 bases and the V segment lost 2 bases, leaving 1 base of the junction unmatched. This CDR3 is CASSLPSGGEETQYF. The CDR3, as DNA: TGTGCCAGCAGCTTACCTAGCGGGGGGGAAGAGACCCAGTACTTC. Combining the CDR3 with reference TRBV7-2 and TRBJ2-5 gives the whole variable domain GAGVSQSPSNKVTEKGKDVELRCDPISGHTALYWYRQSLGQGLEFLIYFQGNSAPDKSGLPSDRFSAERTGGSVSTLTIQRTQQEDSAVYLCASSLPSGGEETQYFGPGTRLLVL.

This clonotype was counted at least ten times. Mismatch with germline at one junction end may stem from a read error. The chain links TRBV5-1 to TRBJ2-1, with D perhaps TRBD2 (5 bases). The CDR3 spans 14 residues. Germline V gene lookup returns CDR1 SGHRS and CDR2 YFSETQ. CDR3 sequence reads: CASSLGSSYNEQFF. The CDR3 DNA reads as TGTGCCAGCAGTTTAGGGAGCTCCTACAATGAGCAGTTCTTC.

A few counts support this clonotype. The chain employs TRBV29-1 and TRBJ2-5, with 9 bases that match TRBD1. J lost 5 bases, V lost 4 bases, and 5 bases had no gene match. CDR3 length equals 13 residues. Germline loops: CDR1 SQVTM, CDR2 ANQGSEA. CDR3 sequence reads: CSVVQGARETQYF. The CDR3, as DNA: TGCAGCGTTGTACAGGGGGCTCGGGAGACCCAGTACTTC. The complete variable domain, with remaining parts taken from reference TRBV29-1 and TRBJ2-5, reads SAVISQKPSRDICQRGTSLTIQCQVDSQVTMMFWYRQQPGQSLTLIATANQGSEATYESGFVIDKFPISRPNLTFSTLTVSNMSPEDSSIYLCSVVQGARETQYFGPGTRLLVL.

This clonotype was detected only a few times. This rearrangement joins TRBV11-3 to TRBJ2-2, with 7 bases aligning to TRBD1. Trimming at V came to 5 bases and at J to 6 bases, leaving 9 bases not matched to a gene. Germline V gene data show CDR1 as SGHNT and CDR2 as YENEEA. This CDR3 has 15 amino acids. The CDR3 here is CASSLRGRGSGELFF. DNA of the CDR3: TGTGCCAGCAGCCTAAGGGGGCGTGGGTCCGGGGAGCTGTTTTTT.

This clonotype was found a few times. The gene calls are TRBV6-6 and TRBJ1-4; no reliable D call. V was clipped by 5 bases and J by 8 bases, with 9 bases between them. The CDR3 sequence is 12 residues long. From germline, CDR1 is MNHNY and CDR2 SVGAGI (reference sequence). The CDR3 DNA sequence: TGTGCCAGCAGTGATATTGGGGAAAAACTGTTTTTT. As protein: CASSDIGEKLFF.